This paragraph reports one TCR beta chain. No antigen is known for it. The entry originates in a study of identical twins. V lost 2 bases, J lost 1 base, and 4 bases stayed unmatched. CDR3 size: 15 residues. The V gene's germline CDR1 is SEHNR and CDR2 FQNEAQ (reference sequence). Study-level points and caveats: The study found that models underestimated out-of-frame TCR alpha sharing in monozygotic twins. Abundant cord blood beta clonotypes carried fewer insertions; memory repertoires showed none.

Template switching (which added a universal primer site) was used, and cDNA carried unique molecular identifiers. Each CDR3 protein gets one entry after TCRdb re-called the 5' RACE reads with MiXCR. The sample has approximately 350,000 distinct CDR3 sequences; around an eighth are singletons. This sample was shared with a second study, whose subject was yellow fever vaccine responses in identical twins.

This receptor was obtained from a woman between 18 and 29 years old in good health. This chain uses TRBV7-9 with TRBJ1-2, with 7 bases that match TRBD1. The sequencing input was CD8+ T cells sorted from blood. CDR3 loop: CASSLLQGNNYGYTF. Here the CDR3 DNA reads TGTGCCAGCAGCTTACTACAGGGGAATAACTATGGCTACACCTTC.